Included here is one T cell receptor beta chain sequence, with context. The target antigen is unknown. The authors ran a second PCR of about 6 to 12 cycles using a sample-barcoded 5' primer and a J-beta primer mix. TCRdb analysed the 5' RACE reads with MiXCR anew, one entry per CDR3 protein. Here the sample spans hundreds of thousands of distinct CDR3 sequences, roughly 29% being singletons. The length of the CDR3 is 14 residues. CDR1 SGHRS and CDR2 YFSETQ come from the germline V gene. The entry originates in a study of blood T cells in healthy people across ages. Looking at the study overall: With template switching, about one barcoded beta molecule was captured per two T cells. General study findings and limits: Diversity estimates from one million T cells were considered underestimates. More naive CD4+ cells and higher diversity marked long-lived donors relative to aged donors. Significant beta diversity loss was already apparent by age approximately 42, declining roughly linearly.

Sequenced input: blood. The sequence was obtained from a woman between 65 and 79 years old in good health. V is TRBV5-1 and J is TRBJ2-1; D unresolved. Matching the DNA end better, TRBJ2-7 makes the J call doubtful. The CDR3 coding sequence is TGCGCCAGCAGCTTGGAAGCAGTCTCCTACGAGCAGTACTTC. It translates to CASSLEAVSYEQYF.